Each of the 26 T cell receptor beta chains below was sequenced from the same sample in a study of spatial heterogeneity in lung cancer. TCRdb itself ran the 5' RACE reads through MiXCR, one entry per CDR3 protein. The sample consists of approximately 50,000 distinct CDR3 sequences, roughly 7% of them appearing once. Time point defined: blood at routine non-recurrence follow-up after resection. Tumor, nontumor lung or frozen PBMC supplied whole RNA that was sequenced unsorted. This material consisted of PBMCs, taken at follow-up. These receptors all come from a female donor with early-stage non-small cell lung cancer.

The chain recombines TRBV18 with TRBJ2-5; D is unclear. Germline-derived CDR1 and CDR2 are KGHSH and LQKENI. CDR3 length: 13 residues. The V and J ends lost 2 bases and 5 bases respectively, with 9 bases between them. The CDR3 DNA is TGTGCCAGCTCACCAAGCTTTCTGGAGACCCAGTACTTC. It encodes CASSPSFLETQYF.

This chain uses TRBV5-1 with TRBJ2-6; no clear D. This CDR3 has 14 residues. Germline loops: CDR1 SGHRS, CDR2 YFSETQ. V was trimmed by 4 bases and J by 0 bases, leaving 5 bases between them. CDR3 protein: CASSVDSGANVLTF. CDR3 DNA: TGCGCCAGCAGCGTCGACTCTGGGGCCAACGTCCTGACTTTC. The complete variable domain, with remaining parts taken from reference TRBV5-1 and TRBJ2-6, reads KAGVTQTPRYLIKTRGQQVTLSCSPISGHRSVSWYQQTPGQGLQFLFEYFSETQRNKGNFPGRFSGRQFSNSRSEMNVSTLELGDSALYLCASSVDSGANVLTFGAGSRLTVL.

This clonotype was counted ten times or more. The V gene is TRBV5-1, the J gene TRBJ2-7, with TRBD2 as a possible D gene (5 bases). Looked up from germline, CDR1 is SGHRS and CDR2 is YFSETQ. This CDR3 region has 17 residues. The V gene lost 1 base and the J gene lost 2 bases, with 19 bases spanning the gap. The CDR3 reads CASSLSQVGVPPYEQYF. The DNA for the CDR3 is TGCGCCAGCAGCTTGTCTCAGGTCGGGGTTCCCCCCTACGAGCAGTACTTC. Supplemented by reference TRBV5-1 and TRBJ2-7, the full variable domain reads KAGVTQTPRYLIKTRGQQVTLSCSPISGHRSVSWYQQTPGQGLQFLFEYFSETQRNKGNFPGRFSGRQFSNSRSEMNVSTLELGDSALYLCASSLSQVGVPPYEQYFGPGTRLTVT.

This clonotype was detected only a few times. V gene TRBV5-1 combines with J gene TRBJ1-1, with 7 bases identical to TRBD1. The CDR3 extends over 14 amino acids. In germline, CDR1 is SGHRS, CDR2 YFSETQ. After removal of 4 bases from V and 7 bases from J, the junction contained 10 bases not matched to a gene. The DNA of the CDR3 is TGCGCCAGCAGCCTAGACAGGGTAGGACATGAAGCTTTCTTT. It specifies CASSLDRVGHEAFF.

This chain connects TRBV7-9 to TRBJ2-7; D remains unclear. Germline CDR1 SEHNR, CDR2 FQNEAQ (reference sequence). The V end was cut by 5 bases, the J end by 7 bases, with 9 bases between. The CDR3 is 11 residues long. DNA of the CDR3: TGTGCCAGCAGCCTGAACCGGGAGCAGTACTTC. Amino acid sequence: CASSLNREQYF.

This clonotype was counted ten times or more. This rearrangement joins TRBV7-9 to TRBJ2-2, with a weak D call TRBD1 (5 bases). V was clipped by 7 bases and J by 4 bases, with 13 bases between them. Germline CDR1 and CDR2: SEHNR and FQNEAQ (reference sequence). This CDR3 is 14 amino acids long. The CDR3 sequence is CASIKTATTGELFF. In DNA, the CDR3 is TGTGCCAGCATCAAGACAGCTACCACCGGGGAGCTGTTTTTT.

This clonotype was seen repeatedly, ten times or more. CDR3 coding DNA: TGTGCCAGCAGCCCCGGGGCTAGCCGCACAGATACGCAGTATTTT. Translating gives CASSPGASRTDTQYF. The genes are TRBV7-2 and TRBJ2-3, with D perhaps matching TRBD1 or TRBD2 (5 bases each). This CDR3 is 15 amino acids long. In germline, CDR1 is SGHTA, CDR2 FQGNSA. V was cut by 5 bases and J by 1 base, with 13 bases left in between.

This clonotype was counted ten times or more. The J gene is TRBJ2-5, the V gene TRBV9; TRBD1 matches at 8 bases. The CDR3 is 15 residues long. V dropped 3 bases and J dropped 2; count of bases not matched to a gene: 6. CDR1 SGDLS and CDR2 YYNGEE come from the germline V gene. The chain's CDR3 is CASSAQQGVQETQYF. The CDR3 region has the DNA TGTGCCAGCAGCGCACAACAGGGGGTACAAGAGACCCAGTACTTC.

The V call is TRBV5-1, the J call TRBJ2-1; D may correspond to TRBD1 or TRBD2 (7 bases each). This CDR3 has 15 amino acids. Trimming cost V 2 bases and J 6 bases, with 15 bases left between them. Germline CDR1 is SGHRS and CDR2 is YFSETQ. The CDR3: CASSLSGTVGNEQFF. The CDR3 bases are TGCGCCAGCAGCTTAAGCGGGACAGTTGGCAATGAGCAGTTCTTC. The complete variable domain, with remaining parts taken from reference TRBV5-1 and TRBJ2-1, reads KAGVTQTPRYLIKTRGQQVTLSCSPISGHRSVSWYQQTPGQGLQFLFEYFSETQRNKGNFPGRFSGRQFSNSRSEMNVSTLELGDSALYLCASSLSGTVGNEQFFGPGTRLTVL.

This clonotype was seen repeatedly, ten times or more. V and J are TRBV5-1 and TRBJ1-4; possible D gene TRBD1, 6 bases. Looked up from germline, CDR1 is SGHRS and CDR2 is YFSETQ. The CDR3 totals 12 residues. Trimming left V 5 bases short and J 8 bases short, with 10 bases between. The CDR3: CASRDDREKLFF. The DNA for the CDR3 is TGCGCCAGCAGGGATGACAGGGAAAAACTGTTTTTT.

This clonotype was counted many times. J is TRBJ2-1 and V is TRBV10-3; 7 bases match TRBD1. V lost 6 bases and J lost 2; bases outside the gene matches: 19. Germline V gene lookup returns CDR1 ENHRY and CDR2 SYGVKD. This CDR3 comprises 19 residues. CDR3 DNA: TGTGCCATCAGCCCCTTGACAGGGAATTTTGCCCCTACCTACAATGAGCAGTTCTTC. It specifies CAISPLTGNFAPTYNEQFF.

This clonotype turned up a few times. This rearrangement joins TRBV24-1 to TRBJ1-5; D not resolved. This CDR3 has 15 residues. Germline V gives CDR1 KGHDR, CDR2 SFDVKD. The V end lost 4 bases, the J end lost 0 bases, and 9 bases lay between the germline ends. Here the CDR3 reads CATSEGRYSNQPQHF. Here the CDR3 DNA reads TGTGCCACCAGTGAGGGCCGTTATAGCAATCAGCCCCAGCATTTT.

The chain couples TRBV18 to TRBJ2-7; D remains ambiguous. The length of the CDR3 is 14 residues. Germline CDR1 reads KGHSH; CDR2 reads LQKENI. Trimming left V 2 bases short and J 4 bases short, with 12 bases between. The CDR3 DNA sequence: TGTGCCAGCTCACCATACGGCGGAGAATACGAGCAGTACTTC. Its translation: CASSPYGGEYEQYF.

Ten or more counts support this clonotype. This sequence joins TRBV6-5 and TRBJ1-5; TRBD1 agrees at 8 bases. Germline values: CDR1 MNHEY, CDR2 SVGAGI. The CDR3 has 15 residues. J gave up 3 bases and V 5 bases, and 6 bases lay outside the gene matches. The CDR3 region is CASSVQGGFNQPQHF. In DNA form, the CDR3 reads TGTGCCAGCAGTGTACAGGGGGGCTTCAATCAGCCCCAGCATTTT.

This clonotype was seen repeatedly, ten times or more. The CDR3 region is CASHRRGGTDTQYF. Written as DNA, the CDR3 is TGTGCCAGCCACCGTCGGGGGGGCACAGATACGCAGTATTTT. The chain is built from TRBV2 and TRBJ2-3; TRBD2 matches at 7 bases. Germline CDR1 reads SNHLY; CDR2 reads FYNNEI. The CDR3 totals 14 residues. Unmatched junction bases numbered 6, after V lost 8 bases and J lost 1 base.

There are a few counts of this clonotype. The rearrangement uses TRBV2 and TRBJ2-6, with D possibly TRBD1 on 6 matching bases. CDR3 length equals 15 residues. Germline CDR1 and CDR2: SNHLY and FYNNEI. V was shortened by 5 bases and J by 2 bases, with 10 bases between the two germline ends. The CDR3 region has the DNA TGTGCCAGCAGTAACCAGGGGCCTGGGGCCAACGTCCTGACTTTC. Translated, it gives CASSNQGPGANVLTF. Supplemented by reference TRBV2 and TRBJ2-6, the full variable domain reads EPEVTQTPSHQVTQMGQEVILRCVPISNHLYFYWYRQILGQKVEFLVSFYNNEISEKSEIFDDQFSVERPDGSNFTLKIRSTKLEDSAMYFCASSNQGPGANVLTFGAGSRLTVL.

This clonotype was counted a few times. This sequence joins TRBV18 and TRBJ1-1; D is possibly TRBD1 (6 bases). The germline V and J ends were trimmed by 1 base and 0 bases, with 12 bases remaining between them. This CDR3 is 16 amino acids long. Germline V lookup: CDR1 KGHSH, CDR2 LQKENI. Here the CDR3 reads CASSPRKGDLNTEAFF. CDR3 DNA: TGTGCCAGCTCACCACGGAAGGGGGACCTGAACACTGAAGCTTTCTTT.

This clonotype came up many times. The CDR3 protein is CASSQGQGWGNYGYTF. Here the CDR3 DNA reads TGTGCCAGCAGTCAGGGACAGGGCTGGGGCAACTATGGCTACACCTTC. The gene calls are TRBV6-5 and TRBJ1-2, with 9 bases lining up with TRBD1. This CDR3 has 16 amino acids. Losses at the gene ends were 5 bases for V and 2 bases for J; bases not matched to a gene: 9. Germline CDR1 reads MNHEY; CDR2 reads SVGAGI.

The sample holds a few counts of this clonotype. A read error may account for a junction end that differs from germline. This rearrangement joins TRBV5-6 to TRBJ2-3; a possible D gene is TRBD1 (5 bases). The CDR3 sequence is 13 residues long. Per the germline V gene, CDR1 is SGHDT and CDR2 is YYEEEE. The CDR3 reads CASRLGLEDTQYF. The CDR3 bases are TGTGCCAGCAGATTGGGGCTGGAAGATACGCAGTATTTT.

The chain links TRBV10-3 to TRBJ1-5, with 7 bases fitting TRBD1. The CDR3 is 13 residues long. The germline gives CDR1 ENHRY, CDR2 SYGVKD. With V trimmed by 4 bases and J by 5 bases, 2 bases remained unmatched. CDR3 DNA sequence: TGTGCCATCAGTGGACAGGGCGATCAGCCCCAGCATTTT. Its protein is CAISGQGDQPQHF.

This clonotype came up many times. The chain recombines TRBV5-1 with TRBJ2-1; D unresolved. Trimming took 3 bases from V and 9 from J, leaving 13 bases between them. Germline CDR1 and CDR2: SGHRS and YFSETQ. CDR3 length equals 13 residues. The CDR3 DNA sequence: TGCGCCAGCAGCTCCGCAGAATTTGGTGAGCAGTTCTTC. Protein sequence: CASSSAEFGEQFF.

This clonotype was seen a few times. The rearrangement joins TRBV7-9 to TRBJ1-1; D ambiguous. Germline V gene lookup returns CDR1 SEHNR and CDR2 FQNEAQ (reference sequence). Trimming took off 6 bases at V and 4 bases at J, with 18 bases between the two ends. CDR3 size: 15 residues. The CDR3 reads CASSSTGLGITEAFF. CDR3 sequence (DNA): TGTGCCAGCAGTTCGACGGGGTTAGGGATCACTGAAGCTTTCTTT.

This clonotype was seen only a few times. CDR3 protein: CSASKGAFTDTQYF. The CDR3 DNA is TGCAGTGCTAGTAAGGGGGCTTTCACAGATACGCAGTATTTT. V is TRBV20-1 and J is TRBJ2-3, with 7 bases fitting TRBD1. CDR1 and CDR2 from the germline V gene are DFQATT and SNEGSKA (reference sequence). The CDR3 spans 14 residues. The J segment lost 2 bases and the V segment lost 3 bases, leaving 5 bases of the junction unmatched.

This clonotype has at least ten counts. V gene TRBV10-2 combines with J gene TRBJ1-1; D is possibly TRBD1 (6 bases). This CDR3 is 13 amino acids long. Trimming took 4 bases from V and 9 from J, leaving 15 bases between them. The germline V gene encodes CDR1 WSHSY and CDR2 SAAADI. In nucleotides, the CDR3 is TGCGCCAGCAGTGTCACAGGGATCTTCCAAGCTTTCTTT. Translating gives CASSVTGIFQAFF.

This chain uses TRBV5-1 with TRBJ1-2, with no clear D. Trimming cost V 0 bases and J 8 bases, with 14 bases left between them. From germline, CDR1 is SGHRS and CDR2 YFSETQ. The CDR3 spans 14 residues. The DNA for the CDR3 is TGCGCCAGCAGCTTGGACTCGGAAATCGGGGGCTACACCTTC. This translates into CASSLDSEIGGYTF.

This clonotype was recorded many times. This chain uses TRBV6-1 with TRBJ1-2; D not certain. Germline lookup yields CDR1 MNHNS and CDR2 SASEGT. This CDR3 region has 12 residues. V gave up 3 bases and J gave up 5 bases, with 7 bases separating them. CDR3 DNA: TGTGCCAGCAGTGACCCGGGGTATGGCTACACCTTC. As protein: CASSDPGYGYTF.